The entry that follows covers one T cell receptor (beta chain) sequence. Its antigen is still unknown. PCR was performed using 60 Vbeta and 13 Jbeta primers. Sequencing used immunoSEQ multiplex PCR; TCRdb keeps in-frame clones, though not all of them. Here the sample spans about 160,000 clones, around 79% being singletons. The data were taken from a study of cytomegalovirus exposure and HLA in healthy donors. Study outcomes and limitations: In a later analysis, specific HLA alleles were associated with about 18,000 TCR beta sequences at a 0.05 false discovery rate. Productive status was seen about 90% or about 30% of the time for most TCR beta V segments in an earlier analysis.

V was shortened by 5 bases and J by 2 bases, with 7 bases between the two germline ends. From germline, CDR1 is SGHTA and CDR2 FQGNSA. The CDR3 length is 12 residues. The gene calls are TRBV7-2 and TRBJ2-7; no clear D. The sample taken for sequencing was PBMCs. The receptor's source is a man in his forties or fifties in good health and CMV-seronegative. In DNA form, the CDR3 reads TGTGCCAGCAGCCAATTAGCCTACGAGCAGTACTTC. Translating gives CASSQLAYEQYF.